The clone carrying this T cell receptor beta chain was seen once. Original data processing: Reference gene primer amplification gave estimated nucleated cell counts. The repertoire was sequenced with immunoSEQ multiplex PCR; TCRdb's copy has only in-frame clones and lacks some. D and trimming come from the DNA, and the V and J calls and clone size come from that table. Seen here are 320,000 or so clones, 75% to 90% observed once, and the top ten hold around 1.8%. The data stem from a study of blood T cell repertoires in COVID-19. In the study overall: Some COVID-19 samples were acute and others convalescent; all came from the United States, Italy and Spain.

V was pared by 2 bases and J by 1 base, with 15 bases between. This CDR3 region has 16 residues. Germline CDR1 and CDR2: SGHRS and YFSETQ. Participants, about 18 to 100 years old, spanned about 26 US areas. The sequenced material came from PBMCs or T cells enriched from blood (not recorded which). This receptor was obtained from a woman aged 25 to 45 who had been exposed to COVID-19. The rearrangement joins TRBV5-1 to TRBJ1-2; D perhaps matches TRBD1 (6 bases). The DNA of the CDR3 is TGCGCCAGCAGCTTCCTCCGGGACACTTTTAACTATGGCTACACCTTC. Its protein is CASSFLRDTFNYGYTF.